This is a list of T cell receptor beta chains from one sample in a study of CD8 T cells in Susac syndrome. TCRdb redid the calling of the immunoSEQ multiplex PCR reads with MiXCR, one entry per CDR3 protein. The table lists some 160,000 distinct CDR3 sequences, approximately 96% of them singletons. What was sequenced was CD4+ T cells from PBMCs. The receptors here all came from a human donor with Susac syndrome. Both conserved end residues are part of each CDR3. The D gene is left open where the match is weak. Clone size is stated in some rows and not others, as once, few, many or a class when expanded.

NA | TRBJ1-1 | NA | TRBV15 | CATSSQGSNTEAFF | TGTGCCACCAGCAGCCAGGGGTCGAACACTGAAGCTTTCTTT
NA | TRBJ1-5 | NA | TRBV20-1 | CSARGRDQPQHF | TGCAGTGCTAGAGGCAGGGACCAGCCCCAGCATTTT
once | TRBJ2-3 | TRBD2 | TRBV27 | CASSLQAGATQYF | TGTGCCAGCAGTTTGCAAGCGGGGGCAACGCAGTATTTT
once | TRBJ2-7 | TRBD1 | TRBV6-1 | CAIRTGASSYEQYF | TGTGCCATCCGGACAGGGGCGAGCTCCTACGAGCAGTACTTC
NA | TRBJ1-6 | NA | TRBV3-1 | CASSPSRSNSPLHF | TGTGCCAGCAGCCCCTCCAGGTCTAATTCACCCCTCCACTTT
NA | TRBJ2-7 | NA | TRBV29-1 | CSVEGGTKPYVEQYF | TGCAGCGTTGAAGGAGGAACAAAACCCTACGTGGAGCAGTACTTC
few | TRBJ2-2 | NA | TRBV3-1 | CASSQVRNTGELFF | TGTGCCAGCAGCCAAGTTCGAAACACCGGGGAGCTGTTTTTT
few | TRBJ2-2 | NA | TRBV6-1 | CASSRERGTGELFF | TGTGCCAGCAGTCGGGAGAGGGGCACCGGGGAGCTGTTTTTT
NA | TRBJ2-5 | TRBD2 | TRBV11-2 | CASSLDTGGMGTQYF | TGTGCCAGCAGCTTGGACACGGGGGGGATGGGGACCCAGTACTTC
NA | TRBJ1-1 | TRBD1 | TRBV12-3/TRBV12-4 | CASSLAGQGRLAFF | TGTGCCAGCAGCCTAGCCGGACAGGGCCGGTTAGCTTTCTTT
few | TRBJ1-1 | NA | TRBV20-1 | CSASVRNTEAFF | TGCAGTGCTTCGGTCCGGAACACTGAAGCTTTCTTT
NA | TRBJ1-5 | NA | TRBV21-1 | CASSKLLTGDQPQHF | TGTGCCAGCAGCAAACTCCTGACAGGGGATCAGCCCCAGCATTTT
NA | TRBJ2-7 | NA | TRBV2 | CASSVSPYEQYF | TGTGCCAGCAGCGTCTCACCCTACGAGCAGTACTTC
NA | TRBJ2-7 | NA | TRBV5-1 | CASSLKGSSYEQYF | TGCGCCAGCAGCTTGAAGGGCAGTTCCTACGAGCAGTACTTC
NA | TRBJ2-7 | NA | TRBV20-1 | CSAPQALNLAEQYF | TGCAGTGCCCCCCAGGCACTGAACCTTGCCGAGCAGTACTTC
NA | TRBJ2-1 | NA | TRBV12-3/TRBV12-4 | CASSWVSSYNEQFF | TGTGCCAGCAGTTGGGTGAGCTCCTACAATGAGCAGTTCTTC
NA | TRBJ2-1 | TRBD1 | TRBV19 | CASSKQGANNEQFF | TGTGCCAGTAGTAAGCAGGGGGCCAACAATGAGCAGTTCTTC
NA | TRBJ2-7 | TRBD1 | TRBV20-1 | CSALGGQGDSYEQYF | TGCAGTGCGCTAGGGGGACAGGGTGACTCCTACGAGCAGTACTTC
NA | TRBJ1-1 | NA | TRBV20-1 | CSARRIVEQAEAFF | TGCAGTGCTAGAAGAATAGTCGAACAGGCTGAAGCTTTCTTT
NA | TRBJ2-5 | NA | TRBV4-1 | CASARTSGETQYF | TGCGCCAGCGCTAGAACGTCGGGAGAGACCCAGTACTTC
NA | TRBJ1-1 | NA | TRBV7-9 | CASSLGGLEAFF | TGTGCCAGCAGCTTAGGGGGCCTTGAAGCTTTCTTT
NA | TRBJ2-7 | TRBD2 | TRBV12-3/TRBV12-4 | CASSTQAGVEQYF | TGTGCCAGCAGTACCCAGGCGGGGGTTGAGCAGTACTTC
once | TRBJ2-1 | TRBD2 | TRBV18 | CASSQRTSEYNEQFF | TGTGCCAGCTCCCAAAGGACTAGCGAGTACAATGAGCAGTTCTTC
once | TRBJ2-1 | NA | TRBV3-1 | CASSLHQGSYNEQFF | TGTGCCAGCAGCCTTCACCAGGGCTCCTACAATGAGCAGTTCTTC
NA | TRBJ1-5 | NA | TRBV18 | CASSPGGWVTQPQHF | TGTGCCAGCTCACCAGGGGGATGGGTCACTCAGCCCCAGCATTTT
NA | TRBJ2-1 | TRBD2 | TRBV9 | CASSVHSGRAGSYNEQFF | TGTGCCAGCAGCGTACATAGCGGGAGGGCCGGGTCCTACAATGAGCAGTTCTTC
NA | TRBJ1-2 | NA | TRBV20-1 | CSATRGERAYGYTF | TGCAGTGCTACGAGAGGGGAAAGGGCCTATGGCTACACCTTC
once | TRBJ1-5 | NA | TRBV9 | CASSVGVSDNQPQHF | TGTGCCAGCAGCGTAGGGGTCTCAGACAATCAGCCCCAGCATTTT
NA | TRBJ2-1 | NA | TRBV20-1 | CSASPPTTPYNEQFF | TGCAGTGCTAGCCCCCCAACAACCCCTTACAATGAGCAGTTCTTC
NA | TRBJ2-7 | TRBD2 | TRBV20-1 | CSVTQRGAHEQYF | TGCAGTGTTACGCAGCGGGGGGCCCACGAGCAGTACTTC
NA | TRBJ2-1 | NA | TRBV29-1 | CSVPPPPVGSYNEQFF | TGCAGCGTTCCCCCTCCGCCAGTGGGCTCCTACAATGAGCAGTTCTTC
NA | TRBJ2-5 | NA | TRBV27 | CASSSYKTAETQYF | TGTGCCAGCAGTTCGTACAAGACGGCGGAGACCCAGTACTTC
NA | TRBJ2-5 | TRBD1 | TRBV9 | CASSPTQGEETQYF | TGCGCCAGCAGCCCAACCCAGGGGGAAGAGACCCAGTACTTC
once | TRBJ1-6 | NA | TRBV10-3 | CAISEGTSYNSPLHF | TGTGCCATCAGTGAGGGAACCTCATATAATTCACCCCTCCACTTT
once | TRBJ2-1 | NA | TRBV29-1 | CSVRLGAVYNEQFF | TGCAGCGTCCGACTGGGCGCAGTCTACAATGAGCAGTTCTTC
NA | TRBJ2-7 | NA | TRBV9 | CASSGLYPYEQYF | TGTGCCAGCAGTGGCCTATACCCCTACGAGCAGTACTTC
NA | TRBJ2-5 | NA | TRBV18 | CASSPQLDQETQYF | TGTGCCAGCTCACCACAACTTGACCAAGAGACCCAGTACTTC
NA | TRBJ2-1 | TRBD1 | TRBV29-1 | CSVRTGWSNEQFF | TGCAGCGTTCGGACAGGGTGGTCGAATGAGCAGTTCTTC
NA | TRBJ2-2 | NA | TRBV2 | CASSVSGELFF | TGTGCCAGCAGCGTGAGCGGGGAGCTGTTTTTT
NA | TRBJ1-2 | NA | TRBV29-1 | CSVGVDGYTF | TGCAGCGTTGGGGTTGATGGCTACACCTTC
NA | TRBJ2-3 | NA | TRBV29-1 | CSVGGVLTDTQYF | TGCAGCGTTGGCGGGGTCCTCACAGATACGCAGTATTTT
once | TRBJ2-7 | NA | TRBV5-6 | CASSYRGLTDYEQYF | TGTGCCAGCAGCTATAGGGGTCTTACAGACTACGAGCAGTACTTC
NA | TRBJ2-4 | NA | TRBV10-2 | CASSEDVIAKNIQYF | TGCGCCAGCAGTGAGGATGTGATAGCCAAAAACATTCAGTACTTC
NA | TRBJ1-1 | NA | TRBV7-9 | CASSLGGFDRSEAFF | TGTGCCAGCAGCTTAGGGGGTTTTGACAGATCTGAAGCTTTCTTT
NA | TRBJ2-7 | TRBD2 | TRBV13 | CASGLSGGYEQYF | TGTGCCAGCGGACTTAGCGGGGGCTACGAGCAGTACTTC
NA | TRBJ2-3 | TRBD2 | TRBV11-2 | CASSLSGGWSDTQYF | TGTGCCAGCAGCTTAAGCGGGGGCTGGTCAGATACGCAGTATTTT